This TCR beta chain was identified during a study of T-cell reconstitution after alpha-beta-depleted transplantation in children. This CDR3 is 13 amino acids long. The germline V and J ends were trimmed by 4 bases and 2 bases, with 9 bases remaining between them. Germline loops: CDR1 SGHTA, CDR2 FQGNSA. Preparation of the TCRbeta library involved a method that used unique molecular identifiers. TCRdb fed the PCR reads into MiXCR, producing one record per CDR3 protein. The sample has some 600,000 distinct CDR3 sequences; 16% are singletons. The source was PBMCs from the stem cell graft donor, collected from the stem cell graft. This clonotype originated in a human donor who donated a stem cell graft to a child with acute myeloid leukemia. V is TRBV7-2 and J is TRBJ2-7; D unclear. For the CDR3, the DNA is TGTGCCAGCAGCTCAGTGAGTACCTACGAGCAGTACTTC. It translates to CASSSVSTYEQYF.